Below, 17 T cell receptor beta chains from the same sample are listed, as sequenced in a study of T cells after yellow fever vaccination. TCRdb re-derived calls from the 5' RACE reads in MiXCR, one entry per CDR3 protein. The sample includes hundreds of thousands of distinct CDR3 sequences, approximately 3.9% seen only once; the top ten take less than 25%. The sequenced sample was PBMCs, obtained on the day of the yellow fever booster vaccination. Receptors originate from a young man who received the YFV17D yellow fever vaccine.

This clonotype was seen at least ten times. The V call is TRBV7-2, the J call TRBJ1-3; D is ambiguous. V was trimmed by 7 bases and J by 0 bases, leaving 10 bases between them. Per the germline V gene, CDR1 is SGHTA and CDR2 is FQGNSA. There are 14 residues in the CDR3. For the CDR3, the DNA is TGTGCCAGCAAAGGGCGCCGCTCTGGAAACACCATATATTTT. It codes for CASKGRRSGNTIYF.

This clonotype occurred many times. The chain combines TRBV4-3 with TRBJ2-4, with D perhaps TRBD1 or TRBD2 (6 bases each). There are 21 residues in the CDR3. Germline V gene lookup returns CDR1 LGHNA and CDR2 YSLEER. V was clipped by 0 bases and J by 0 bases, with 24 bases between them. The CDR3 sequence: CASSQDGRNRARFSAKNIQYF. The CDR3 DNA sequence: TGCGCCAGCAGCCAAGATGGGAGGAACAGGGCGCGTTTCTCAGCCAAAAACATTCAGTACTTC.

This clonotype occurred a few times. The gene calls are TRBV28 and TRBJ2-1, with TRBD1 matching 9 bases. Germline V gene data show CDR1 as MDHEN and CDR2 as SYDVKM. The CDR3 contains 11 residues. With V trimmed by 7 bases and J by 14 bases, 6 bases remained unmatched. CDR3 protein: CASNDRGEEFF. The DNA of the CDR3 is TGTGCCAGCAACGACAGGGGGGAGGAGTTCTTC.

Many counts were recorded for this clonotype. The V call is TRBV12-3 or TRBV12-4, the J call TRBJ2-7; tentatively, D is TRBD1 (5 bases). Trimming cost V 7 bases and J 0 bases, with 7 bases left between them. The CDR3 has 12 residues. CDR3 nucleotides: TGTGCCAGCACCCAGGGCTCCTACGAGCAGTACTTC. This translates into CASTQGSYEQYF.

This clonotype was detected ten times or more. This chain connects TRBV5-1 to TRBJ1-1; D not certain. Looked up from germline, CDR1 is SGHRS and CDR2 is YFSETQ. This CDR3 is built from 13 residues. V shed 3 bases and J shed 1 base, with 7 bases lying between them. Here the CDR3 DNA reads TGCGCCAGCAGCTGGGAAGGGAACACTGAAGCTTTCTTT. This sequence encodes CASSWEGNTEAFF.

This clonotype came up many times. CDR3 coding DNA: TGTGCCAGCAGCCAAGTGACAGGGGGGTATGGCTACACCTTC. Residues: CASSQVTGGYGYTF. The chain uses TRBV14 and TRBJ1-2, with 9 positions matching TRBD1. Germline V lookup: CDR1 SGHDN, CDR2 FVKESK. Unmatched junction bases numbered 2, after V lost 1 base and J lost 5 bases. The CDR3 is 14 residues long.

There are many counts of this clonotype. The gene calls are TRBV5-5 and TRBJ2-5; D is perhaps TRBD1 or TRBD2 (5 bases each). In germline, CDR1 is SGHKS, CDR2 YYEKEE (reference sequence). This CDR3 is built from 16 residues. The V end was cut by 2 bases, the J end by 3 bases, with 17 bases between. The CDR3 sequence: CASSFLPRDRKETQYF. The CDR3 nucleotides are TGTGCCAGCAGCTTTCTCCCCCGGGACCGGAAAGAGACCCAGTACTTC.

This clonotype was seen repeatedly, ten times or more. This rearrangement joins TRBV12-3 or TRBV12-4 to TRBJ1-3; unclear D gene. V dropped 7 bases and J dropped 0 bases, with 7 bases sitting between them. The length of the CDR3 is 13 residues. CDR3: CASILFSGNTIYF. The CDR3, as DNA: TGTGCCAGCATTCTTTTCTCTGGAAACACCATATATTTT.

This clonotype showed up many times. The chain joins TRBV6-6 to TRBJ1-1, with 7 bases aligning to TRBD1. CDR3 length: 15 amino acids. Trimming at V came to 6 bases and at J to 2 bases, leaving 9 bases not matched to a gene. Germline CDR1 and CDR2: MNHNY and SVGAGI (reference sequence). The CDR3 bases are TGTGCCAGCAGCCCATTAAACAGGGGAAACACTGAAGCTTTCTTT. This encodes CASSPLNRGNTEAFF.

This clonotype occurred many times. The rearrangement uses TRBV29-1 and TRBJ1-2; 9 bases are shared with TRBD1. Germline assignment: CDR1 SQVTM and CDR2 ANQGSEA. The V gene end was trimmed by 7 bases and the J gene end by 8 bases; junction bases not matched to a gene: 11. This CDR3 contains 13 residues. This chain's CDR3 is CSADPQQGAGYTF. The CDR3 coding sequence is TGCAGCGCTGACCCCCAACAGGGGGCGGGCTACACCTTC.

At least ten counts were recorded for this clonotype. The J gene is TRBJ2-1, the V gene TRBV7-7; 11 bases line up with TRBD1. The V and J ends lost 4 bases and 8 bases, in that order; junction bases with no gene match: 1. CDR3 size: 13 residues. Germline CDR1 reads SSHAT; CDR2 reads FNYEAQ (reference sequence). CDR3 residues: CASSSGQGDEQFF. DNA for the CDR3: TGTGCCAGCAGCTCGGGACAGGGGGATGAGCAGTTCTTC. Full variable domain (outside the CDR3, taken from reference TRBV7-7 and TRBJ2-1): GAGVSQSPRYKVTKRGQDVTLRCDPISSHATLYWYQQALGQGPEFLTYFNYEAQPDKSGLPSDRFSAERPEGSISTLTIQRTEQRDSAMYRCASSSGQGDEQFFGPGTRLTVL.

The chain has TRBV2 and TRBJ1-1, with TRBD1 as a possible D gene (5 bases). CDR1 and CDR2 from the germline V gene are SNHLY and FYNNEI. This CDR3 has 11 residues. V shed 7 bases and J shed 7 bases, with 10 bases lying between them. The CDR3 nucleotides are TGTGCCAGCACCCAGGGTAATGAAGCTTTCTTT. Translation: CASTQGNEAFF.

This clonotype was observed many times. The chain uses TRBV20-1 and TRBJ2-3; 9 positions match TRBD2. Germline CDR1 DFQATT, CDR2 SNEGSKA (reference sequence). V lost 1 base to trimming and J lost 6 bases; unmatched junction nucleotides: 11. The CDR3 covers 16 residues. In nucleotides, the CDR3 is TGCAGTGCTAGAGTTGGGGTAGCGGGGGTACTGGATACGCAGTATTTT. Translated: CSARVGVAGVLDTQYF.

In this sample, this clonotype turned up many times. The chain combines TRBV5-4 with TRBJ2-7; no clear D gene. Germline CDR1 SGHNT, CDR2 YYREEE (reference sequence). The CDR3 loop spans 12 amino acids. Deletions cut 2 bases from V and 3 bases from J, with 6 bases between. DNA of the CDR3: TGTGCCAGCAGCTTTCACGACTACGAGCAGTACTTC. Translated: CASSFHDYEQYF.

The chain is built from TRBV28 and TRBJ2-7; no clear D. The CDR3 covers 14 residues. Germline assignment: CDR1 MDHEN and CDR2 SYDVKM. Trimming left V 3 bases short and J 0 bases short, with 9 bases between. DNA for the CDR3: TGTGCCAGCAGTTTGTGGGGAAGCTCCTACGAGCAGTACGTC. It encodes CASSLWGSSYEQYV.

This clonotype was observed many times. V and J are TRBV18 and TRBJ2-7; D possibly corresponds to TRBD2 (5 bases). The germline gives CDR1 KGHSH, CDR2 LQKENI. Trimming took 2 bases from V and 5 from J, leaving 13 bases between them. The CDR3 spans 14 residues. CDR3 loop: CASSPRSGIDEQYV. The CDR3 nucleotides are TGTGCCAGCTCACCAAGGTCCGGGATCGACGAGCAGTACGTC.

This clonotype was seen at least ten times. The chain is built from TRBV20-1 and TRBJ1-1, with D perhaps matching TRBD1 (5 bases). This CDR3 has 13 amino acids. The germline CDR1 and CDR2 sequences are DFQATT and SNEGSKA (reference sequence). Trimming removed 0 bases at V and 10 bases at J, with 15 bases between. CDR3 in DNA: TGCAGTGCTAGAGATTTGCCGGGACCAGTAGCTTTCTTT. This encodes CSARDLPGPVAFF.